This T cell receptor beta chain comes out of a study of blood T cell repertoires in COVID-19. Study in general: COVID-19 samples from acute and convalescent phases originated in the United States, Italy and Spain. T cells, B-cell-depleted T cells, or PBMCs provided the cDNA or gDNA that served as material.

How the authors handled the data: From reference gene primer amplification, estimates of nucleated cell counts were derived. TCRdb keeps only in-frame clones here, not all; method: immunoSEQ multiplex PCR. The V and J calls and clone size come from that table; D and trimming were worked out from the DNA. In the table there are 70,000 to 95,000 clones, 80% to 95% of which are singletons. The CDR3 has 14 residues. Per the germline V gene, CDR1 is ENHRY and CDR2 is SYGVKD. V was pared by 0 bases and J by 1 base, with 6 bases between. The clonotype originates from a woman between 55 and 75 years old with active COVID-19. The chain recombines TRBV10-3 with TRBJ1-1; D not resolved. The sample comprised peripheral blood. The CDR3 is CAISESRANTEAFF. CDR3 DNA sequence: TGTGCCATCAGTGAGTCGAGGGCGAACACTGAAGCTTTCTTT.